The 18 T cell receptor beta chains presented below share a single source sample, sequenced in a study of cytomegalovirus exposure and HLA in healthy donors. Primers for the PCR totalled 60 Vbeta and 13 Jbeta. Sequenced by immunoSEQ multiplex PCR; TCRdb stores in-frame clones only, minus some. Of 95,000 to 150,000 clones in the sample, about 81% were seen once. Sequencing was carried out using PBMCs. Receptor source: a woman under 40 in good health and CMV-seronegative.

V usage is TRBV15 and J usage is TRBJ1-5; 7 bases agree with TRBD1. The CDR3 has 19 amino acids. Germline V gene data show CDR1 as LNHNV and CDR2 as YYDKDF (reference sequence). The junction had 14 bases not matched to a gene; V was cut back by 0 bases and J by 3 bases. CDR3 in DNA: TGTGCCACCAGCAGAGATTGGGTTTGGGGGACAGCCGACAATCAGCCCCAGCATTTT. This codes for CATSRDWVWGTADNQPQHF.

V usage is TRBV28 and J usage is TRBJ2-7; D perhaps matches TRBD1 (6 bases). Trimming stripped 10 bases from V and 0 bases from J, with 10 bases between. This CDR3 has 12 residues. Per the germline V gene, CDR1 is MDHEN and CDR2 is SYDVKM. CDR3 sequence reads: CATGEGSYEQYF. CDR3 coding DNA: TGTGCCACAGGGGAAGGCTCCTACGAGCAGTACTTC. Combining the CDR3 with reference TRBV28 and TRBJ2-7 gives the whole variable domain DVKVTQSSRYLVKRTGEKVFLECVQDMDHENMFWYRQDPGLGLRLIYFSYDVKMKEKGDIPEGYSVSREKKERFSLILESASTNQTSMYLCATGEGSYEQYFGPGTRLTVT.

This chain uses TRBV2 with TRBJ2-2; no clear D gene. Germline V gene data show CDR1 as SNHLY and CDR2 as FYNNEI. Trimming pared 3 bases from V and 0 bases from J, leaving 8 bases between. This CDR3 comprises 15 residues. The CDR3 DNA follows: TGTGCCAGCAGTGAGAAACTAACGAACACCGGGGAGCTGTTTTTT. This translates into CASSEKLTNTGELFF.

The rearrangement joins TRBV6-6 to TRBJ2-6; 9 nucleotides agree with TRBD1. Losses at the gene ends were 10 bases for V and 2 bases for J; bases not matched to a gene: 9. Germline V lookup: CDR1 MNHNY, CDR2 SVGAGI (reference sequence). The CDR3 has 16 residues. The CDR3, as DNA: TGTGCCACCCAGTCTACAGGGGGCGCTGGGGCCAACGTCCTGACTTTC. Its translation is CATQSTGGAGANVLTF.

This sequence joins TRBV29-1 and TRBJ2-5; D unresolved. Trimming took off 0 bases at V and 4 bases at J, with 12 bases between the two ends. This CDR3 is built from 14 residues. Looked up from germline, CDR1 is SQVTM and CDR2 is ANQGSEA. CDR3 residues: CSVEDRRHRETQYF. In nucleotides, the CDR3 is TGCAGCGTTGAAGATCGGCGACACAGAGAGACCCAGTACTTC.

The rearrangement joins TRBV12-5 to TRBJ2-6; the D is unclear. The CDR3 is 17 amino acids. V shed 0 bases and J shed 0 bases, with 9 bases lying between them. From germline, CDR1 is LGHNT and CDR2 FRNRAP. CDR3 DNA sequence: TGTGCTAGTGGTTTGGTAGCGATTTCCTCTGGGGCCAACGTCCTGACTTTC. Amino acid sequence: CASGLVAISSGANVLTF.

This clone appeared a few times. The gene calls are TRBV10-1 and TRBJ2-5; 12 bases line up with TRBD2. Germline lookup yields CDR1 WNHNN and CDR2 SYGVQD (reference sequence). CDR3 length: 16 amino acids. V dropped 6 bases and J dropped 2; count of bases not matched to a gene: 7. In nucleotides, the CDR3 is TGCGCCAGCAGGCCTAGCGGGGGGGCCGTACAAGAGACCCAGTACTTC. This translates into CASRPSGGAVQETQYF.

CDR3 region: CASSPPGGGQLSWETQYF. CDR3 in DNA: TGTGCCAGCAGCCCACCGGGGGGAGGACAGCTATCATGGGAGACCCAGTACTTC. The V call is TRBV7-8, the J call TRBJ2-5, with D maybe TRBD2 (7 bases). CDR1 and CDR2 from the germline V gene are SGHVS and FQNEAQ. The CDR3 covers 18 residues. Trimming took off 5 bases at V and 5 bases at J, with 27 bases between the two ends.

The chain is built from TRBV30 and TRBJ1-2; D might be TRBD1 (5 bases). Germline assignment: CDR1 GTSNPN and CDR2 SVGIG (reference sequence). Trimming removed 1 base from V and 7 bases from J, with 16 bases in between. The CDR3 length is 14 residues. CDR3 sequence reads: CAWSGSITGGGYTF. CDR3 nucleotide sequence: TGTGCCTGGAGTGGGAGCATCACGGGGGGTGGCTACACCTTC.

The genes are TRBV11-2 and TRBJ2-5; the match to TRBD2 covers 10 bases. The CDR3 contains 20 residues. With V trimmed by 0 bases and J by 3 bases, 16 bases remained unmatched. Germline lookup yields CDR1 SGHAT and CDR2 FQNNGV. The CDR3 region has the DNA TGTGCCAGCAGCTTAGATGGGGCCGTGGGTAGCGGGAGGACCAAAGAGACCCAGTACTTC. Translated, it gives CASSLDGAVGSGRTKETQYF. Together with reference TRBV11-2 and TRBJ2-5, the CDR3 gives the full variable domain: EAGVAQSPRYKIIEKRQSVAFWCNPISGHATLYWYQQILGQGPKLLIQFQNNGVVDDSQLPKDRFSAERLKGVDSTLKIQPAKLEDSAVYLCASSLDGAVGSGRTKETQYFGPGTRLLVL.

This clone has more than one count but fewer than ten. The chain joins TRBV29-1 to TRBJ2-7; 9 nucleotides agree with TRBD1. V lost 7 bases to trimming and J lost 3 bases; unmatched junction nucleotides: 4. CDR3 length: 12 amino acids. CDR1 is SQVTM, CDR2 ANQGSEA, per germline. As DNA, the CDR3 is TGCAGCGCTCGGACAGGGGTCTACGAGCAGTACTTC. Its protein product is CSARTGVYEQYF.

The rearrangement joins TRBV2 to TRBJ2-3; no clear D gene. The CDR3 extends over 16 amino acids. The V end was cut by 4 bases, the J end by 5 bases, with 19 bases between. Germline V gene lookup returns CDR1 SNHLY and CDR2 FYNNEI. CDR3 sequence reads: CASSVTRDTTIDTQYF. The CDR3, as DNA: TGTGCCAGCAGTGTAACCCGCGACACCACCATAGATACGCAGTATTTT.

V gene TRBV13 combines with J gene TRBJ2-4; the D gene is possibly TRBD2 (6 bases). The germline CDR1 and CDR2 sequences are PRHDT and FYEKMQ (reference sequence). The CDR3 runs to 15 residues. V lost 0 bases and J lost 7, with 13 bases in between. The CDR3 nucleotides are TGTGCCAGCAGCTTAGGCCGGGGGTTCAAGAACATTCAGTACTTC. Its protein is CASSLGRGFKNIQYF.

This clone occurred a few times. The chain couples TRBV2 to TRBJ2-1; D uncertain. CDR1 is SNHLY, CDR2 FYNNEI, per germline. The V and J ends lost 7 bases and 5 bases respectively, with 9 bases between them. The CDR3 totals 12 residues. The CDR3 reads CASTYSNNEQFF. The CDR3 region has the DNA TGTGCCAGCACGTACAGCAACAATGAGCAGTTCTTC.

J is TRBJ1-3 and V is TRBV19; 7 nucleotides match TRBD1. The ends lost 5 bases at V and 0 bases at J; junction bases unmatched: 4. In germline, CDR1 is LNHDA, CDR2 SQIVND (reference sequence). The CDR3 is made up of 15 amino acids. The CDR3 DNA reads TGTGCCAGTAGTTCAGGGGGATCCTCTGGAAACACCATATATTTT. Amino acid sequence: CASSSGGSSGNTIYF.

The CDR3 loop reads CASSMRRSNQPQHF. Here the CDR3 DNA reads TGTGCCAGTAGTATGAGGAGGAGCAATCAGCCCCAGCATTTT. This chain uses TRBV19 with TRBJ1-5, with D unresolved. V was cut by 3 bases and J by 1 base, with 7 bases left in between. The CDR3 has 14 residues. Germline loops: CDR1 LNHDA, CDR2 SQIVND (reference sequence).

The chain's CDR3 is CASSLSPPPGAINEQFF. DNA of the CDR3: TGTGCCAGCAGTTTATCGCCCCCTCCAGGGGCGATTAACGAGCAGTTCTTC. The chain joins TRBV27 to TRBJ2-1, with a tentative D call TRBD1 (6 bases). The CDR3 is made up of 17 amino acids. Per the germline V gene, CDR1 is MNHEY and CDR2 is SMNVEV (reference sequence). V was trimmed by 0 bases and J by 10 bases, leaving 22 bases between them.

This chain uses TRBV7-6 with TRBJ2-7; D might be TRBD2 (5 bases). There are 16 residues in the CDR3. The germline V gene encodes CDR1 SGHVS and CDR2 FNYEAQ. Trimming stripped 2 bases from V and 0 bases from J, with 14 bases between. CDR3: CASSLISGISSYEQYF. CDR3 DNA: TGTGCCAGCAGCTTAATTTCCGGGATTAGCTCCTACGAGCAGTACTTC.